These T cell receptor beta chains were read from a single sample in a study of Ad26.COV2.S vaccination and SARS-CoV-2 variants. The table came from immunoSEQ multiplex PCR; TCRdb's copy has only in-frame clones and leaves some out. The table records 300,000 to 350,000 clones, roughly 90% of them present only once. The source material was peripheral blood, sampled in a trial of Ad26.COV2.S vaccine versus placebo. Receptors were obtained from a person between 18 and 59 years old who received the Ad26.COV2.S COVID-19 vaccine or a placebo. CDR3s include the opening cysteine and the closing phenylalanine or tryptophan. Each record gives: D gene, clone size, J gene, V gene, CDR3 DNA, CDR3 protein. D genes are given only for firm matches. Clone size, where shown, is once, few, many, or a class for clones that have expanded.

d_gene: .; abundance: .; j_gene: TRBJ2-1; v_gene: TRBV4-3; CDR3nt: TGCGCCAGCAGCCAAGATACCCTGAGCTCCTACAATGAGCAGTTCTTC; CDR3aa: CASSQDTLSSYNEQFF
d_gene: .; abundance: .; j_gene: TRBJ1-5; v_gene: TRBV2; CDR3nt: TGTGCCAGCAGACACGCCCCAGTGAGAGGGTTCGGCACTCAGCCCCAGCATTTT; CDR3aa: CASRHAPVRGFGTQPQHF
d_gene: .; abundance: .; j_gene: TRBJ1-1; v_gene: TRBV6-2/TRBV6-3; CDR3nt: TGTGCCAGCAGCCTCCACAACACTGAAGCTTTCTTT; CDR3aa: CASSLHNTEAFF
d_gene: .; abundance: .; j_gene: TRBJ2-1; v_gene: TRBV6-2/TRBV6-3; CDR3nt: TGTGCCAGCAGTTCCCTAGGGGCTCCTGAGCAGTTCTTC; CDR3aa: CASSSLGAPEQFF
d_gene: .; abundance: .; j_gene: TRBJ1-2; v_gene: TRBV6-5; CDR3nt: TGTGCCAGCAGTTACTCCCGCAACTATGGCTACACCTTC; CDR3aa: CASSYSRNYGYTF
d_gene: .; abundance: .; j_gene: TRBJ2-1; v_gene: TRBV6-1; CDR3nt: TGTGCCAGCAGTGAAGCGTGGCAGGTCCACAATGAGCAGTTCTTC; CDR3aa: CASSEAWQVHNEQFF
d_gene: .; abundance: .; j_gene: TRBJ1-1; v_gene: TRBV5-1; CDR3nt: TGCGCCAGCAGCTTGGGGAGAGCTGAAGCTTTCTTT; CDR3aa: CASSLGRAEAFF
d_gene: TRBD1; abundance: .; j_gene: TRBJ1-4; v_gene: TRBV2; CDR3nt: TGTGCCAGCAGAGGAAGACAGGGGCAGATCGGCGCCTGGGATGAAAAACTGTTTTTT; CDR3aa: CASRGRQGQIGAWDEKLFF
d_gene: TRBD1; abundance: .; j_gene: TRBJ2-3; v_gene: TRBV7-9; CDR3nt: TGTGCCAGCAGCCCCAGGGACAGAGTTATGGGCACAGATACGCAGTATTTT; CDR3aa: CASSPRDRVMGTDTQYF
d_gene: .; abundance: many; j_gene: TRBJ1-1; v_gene: TRBV6-6; CDR3nt: TGTGCCAGCAGTTACCCCGGGACATCTGAGAAAGCTTTCTTT; CDR3aa: CASSYPGTSEKAFF
d_gene: .; abundance: few; j_gene: TRBJ1-1; v_gene: TRBV4-2; CDR3nt: TGTGCCAGCAGCCAAGATCTGGGAATGAACACTGAAGCTTTCTTT; CDR3aa: CASSQDLGMNTEAFF